The 10 T cell receptor beta chains below come from one sample, sequenced in a study of CD8+ T cells in alopecia areata. Following extraction, RNA underwent reverse transcription to cDNA, which served as the sequencing template. Sequencing used immunoSEQ multiplex PCR; TCRdb keeps in-frame clones, though not all of them. The sample lists roughly 190,000 clones, around 56% occurring once. This sample's treatment: oral pan-JAK inhibitor, 5-10 mg twice daily. The material was CD4+ T cells sorted from blood, obtained at week 4, from a patient treated with tofacitinib. These TCRs come from a human donor with alopecia areata.

This clone has more than one count but fewer than ten. The same CDR3 also results from other DNA sequences found in this sample. V and J are TRBV5-1 and TRBJ2-7, with D tentatively TRBD2 (6 bases). Germline values: CDR1 SGHRS, CDR2 YFSETQ. Trimming took off 0 bases at V and 0 bases at J, with 7 bases between the two ends. This CDR3 is 14 amino acids long. CDR3: CASSLAGGSYEQYF. As DNA, the CDR3 is TGCGCCAGCAGCTTGGCCGGGGGCTCCTACGAGCAGTACTTC.

V gene TRBV14 combines with J gene TRBJ2-2; D remains ambiguous. This CDR3 is built from 13 residues. Germline V gene data show CDR1 as SGHDN and CDR2 as FVKESK. V dropped 1 base and J dropped 5 bases, with 5 bases sitting between them. This CDR3 reads CASSQGGTGELFF. The CDR3 DNA reads TGTGCCAGCAGCCAAGGGGGAACCGGGGAGCTGTTTTTT.

The chain combines TRBV4-1 with TRBJ2-2; no definite D call. V shed 1 base and J shed 4 bases, with 7 bases lying between them. Germline V gene lookup returns CDR1 MGHRA and CDR2 YSYEKL. The CDR3 extends over 14 amino acids. The CDR3 nucleotides are TGCGCCAGCAGCCAAGTGGGCTTCACCGGGGAGCTGTTTTTT. This sequence encodes CASSQVGFTGELFF.

The DNA for the CDR3 is TGTGCCAGCAGCTTATCCAGAACTAACTATGGCTACACCTTC. It yields the protein CASSLSRTNYGYTF. V usage is TRBV7-9 and J usage is TRBJ1-2; no reliable D call. Germline V gene data show CDR1 as SEHNR and CDR2 as FQNEAQ (reference sequence). The CDR3 has 14 amino acids. Trimming stripped 2 bases from V and 0 bases from J, with 7 bases between.

J is TRBJ2-7 and V is TRBV25-1; TRBD2 aligns across 10 bases. Germline lookup yields CDR1 MGHDK and CDR2 SYGVNS. With 2 bases clipped from V and 7 bases from J, the junction kept 8 bases outside the gene matches. This CDR3 spans 15 amino acids. Here the CDR3 DNA reads TGTGCCAGCAGTGAACCGCTAGCGGGAGCAGAAGAGCAGTACTTC. Translated, it gives CASSEPLAGAEEQYF.

This clone has a handful of counts. The rearrangement links TRBV29-1 to TRBJ2-2; D remains unclear. The CDR3 is made up of 11 amino acids. Germline V gene lookup returns CDR1 SQVTM and CDR2 ANQGSEA. Between the trimmed V and J ends, which lost 7 bases and 6 bases, there was a span of 9 bases. CDR3 bases: TGCAGCGGGATCGAGGCCGGGGAGCTGTTTTTT. Translated: CSGIEAGELFF.

The chain carries TRBV5-6 and TRBJ1-5; D uncertain. V dropped 0 bases and J dropped 2 bases, with 9 bases sitting between them. The CDR3 extends over 15 amino acids. The germline gives CDR1 SGHDT, CDR2 YYEEEE. The CDR3 DNA reads TGTGCCAGCAGCTTGGGGGCGCGAGGCAATCAGCCCCAGCATTTT. This translates into CASSLGARGNQPQHF.

The CDR3 bases are TGCAGCGTCAAGAACACCGGGGAGCTGTTTTTT. Encoded protein: CSVKNTGELFF. The chain uses TRBV29-1 and TRBJ2-2; D gene ambiguous. There are 11 residues in the CDR3. V lost 6 bases to trimming and J lost 1 base, with 3 bases between them. Germline CDR1 SQVTM, CDR2 ANQGSEA.

The V call is TRBV6-6, the J call TRBJ2-5; unclear D gene. V was pared by 6 bases and J by 12 bases, with 14 bases between. From germline, CDR1 is MNHNY and CDR2 SVGAGI (reference sequence). The CDR3 runs 11 residues. In DNA, the CDR3 is TGTGCCAGCAGAACTACCATCCCAAAGTACTTC. It is translated as CASRTTIPKYF.

The chain is built from TRBV29-1 and TRBJ1-4, with a tentative D call TRBD1 (6 bases). There are 13 residues in the CDR3. CDR1 SQVTM and CDR2 ANQGSEA come from the germline V gene. With 5 bases removed from V and 4 bases from J, the gap between germline ends came to 11 bases. CDR3 residues: CSVKTGLNEKLFF. CDR3 coding DNA: TGCAGCGTTAAGACAGGACTTAATGAAAAACTGTTTTTT.